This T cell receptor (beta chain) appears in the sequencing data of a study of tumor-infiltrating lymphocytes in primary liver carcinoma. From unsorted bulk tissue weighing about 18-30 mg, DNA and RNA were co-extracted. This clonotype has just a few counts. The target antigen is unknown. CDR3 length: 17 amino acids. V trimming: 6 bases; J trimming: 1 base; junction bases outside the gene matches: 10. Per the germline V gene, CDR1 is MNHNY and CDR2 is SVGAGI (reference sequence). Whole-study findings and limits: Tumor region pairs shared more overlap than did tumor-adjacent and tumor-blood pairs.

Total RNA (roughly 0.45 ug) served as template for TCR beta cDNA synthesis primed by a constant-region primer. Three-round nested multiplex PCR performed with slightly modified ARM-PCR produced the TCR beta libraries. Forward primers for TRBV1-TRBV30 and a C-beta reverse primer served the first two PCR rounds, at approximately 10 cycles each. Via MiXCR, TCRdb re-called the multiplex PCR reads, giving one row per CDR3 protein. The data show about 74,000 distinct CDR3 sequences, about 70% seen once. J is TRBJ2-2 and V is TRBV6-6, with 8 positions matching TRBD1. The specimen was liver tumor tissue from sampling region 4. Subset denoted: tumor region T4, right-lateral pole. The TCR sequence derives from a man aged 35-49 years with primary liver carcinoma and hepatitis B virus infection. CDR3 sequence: CASSPYTGTGNTGELFF. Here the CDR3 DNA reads TGTGCCAGCAGCCCCTACACCGGGACAGGGAACACCGGGGAGCTGTTTTTT.